Below, 32 T cell receptor beta chains from the same sample are listed, as sequenced in a study of OX40 agonist ivuxolimab in advanced cancers. TCRdb's table, derived via immunoSEQ multiplex PCR, lists solely in-frame clones and lacks some. The sample yields 75,000 or so clones, roughly 83% seen once. Specimen: CD4+ or CD8+ T cells sorted from blood, collected in a trial of the OX40 agonist ivuxolimab. These receptors were obtained from an adult with an advanced solid tumor such as melanoma, head and neck, liver or kidney cancer.

The gene calls are TRBV27 and TRBJ2-7; D unclear. The CDR3 is 12 amino acids. The ends were cut back, 2 bases at V and 3 bases at J, with 5 bases in the middle. CDR1 is MNHEY and CDR2 is SMNVEV in the germline V gene (reference sequence). The CDR3 nucleotides read TGTGCCAGCAGTTTAAATCGCTACGAGCAGTACTTC. Translating gives CASSLNRYEQYF.

The chain uses TRBV4-2 and TRBJ1-6, with 8 positions matching TRBD1. The V and J ends lost 0 bases and 3 bases, in that order; junction bases with no gene match: 4. The CDR3 sequence is 17 residues long. The germline V gene has CDR1 LGHNA and CDR2 YNFKEQ. Here the CDR3 DNA reads TGTGCCAGCAGCCAAGAGACAGGGGACTTCTATAATTCACCCCTCCACTTT. Translating gives CASSQETGDFYNSPLHF.

The chain uses TRBV7-9 and TRBJ2-1, with TRBD2 matching 7 bases. CDR3 length equals 17 residues. Trimming at V came to 4 bases and at J to 4 bases, leaving 13 bases not matched to a gene. In germline, CDR1 is SEHNR, CDR2 FQNEAQ (reference sequence). The CDR3 DNA reads as TGTGCCAGCAGCTCACCCCGACGGACTAGTTGGTACAATGAGCAGTTCTTC. Residues: CASSSPRRTSWYNEQFF.

A remark on this clone: This CDR3 is also generated by other DNA sequences in the sample. This chain uses TRBV5-1 with TRBJ1-1, with D maybe TRBD1 (5 bases). From germline, CDR1 is SGHRS and CDR2 YFSETQ. Trimming shortened V by 3 bases and J by 3 bases, and 12 bases separated the two germline ends. The CDR3 is 14 amino acids. For the CDR3, the DNA is TGCGCCAGCAGCTCCGACAGAGGGGACACTGAAGCTTTCTTT. As protein: CASSSDRGDTEAFF.

The V and J genes are TRBV27 and TRBJ2-1; D is possibly TRBD2 (6 bases). V lost 5 bases and J 3 bases, leaving 17 bases between the germline ends. CDR1 and CDR2 (germline): MNHEY, SMNVEV (reference sequence). The CDR3 spans 16 residues. Here the CDR3 reads CASSPRGTHNYNEQFF. The CDR3 DNA follows: TGTGCCAGCAGTCCTCGGGGGACTCATAACTACAATGAGCAGTTCTTC.

The chain combines TRBV7-2 with TRBJ1-2, with TRBD1 matching over 9 bases. The length of the CDR3 is 14 residues. Germline trimming cut 5 bases from V and 4 bases from J; bases unmatched to any gene: 5. Germline lookup yields CDR1 SGHTA and CDR2 FQGNSA. The CDR3 nucleotides are TGTGCCAGCAGCGAACAGGGGGCGGCCTATGGCTACACCTTC. Amino acids: CASSEQGAAYGYTF.

Written as DNA, the CDR3 is TGCAGCGTTGAGGAGGGTTGGCGCGAGCAGTACTTC. Translated, it gives CSVEEGWREQYF. The chain combines TRBV29-1 with TRBJ2-7, with a weak D call TRBD2 (6 bases). The V end lost 3 bases, the J end lost 6 bases, and 12 bases lay between the germline ends. This CDR3 has 12 amino acids. CDR1 and CDR2 (germline): SQVTM, ANQGSEA.

The gene calls are TRBV2 and TRBJ2-3; the D gene is possibly TRBD1 (6 bases). Trimming stripped 4 bases from V and 3 bases from J, with 14 bases between. The CDR3 has 15 amino acids. Germline assignment: CDR1 SNHLY and CDR2 FYNNEI. Written as DNA, the CDR3 is TGTGCCAGCAGTGGGGGCACAGGGCAAACAGATACGCAGTATTTT. This sequence encodes CASSGGTGQTDTQYF. The full variable domain, its missing parts supplied by reference TRBV2 and TRBJ2-3, is EPEVTQTPSHQVTQMGQEVILRCVPISNHLYFYWYRQILGQKVEFLVSFYNNEISEKSEIFDDQFSVERPDGSNFTLKIRSTKLEDSAMYFCASSGGTGQTDTQYFGPGTRLTVL.

This CDR3 reads CASTLPGGKSQPQHF. DNA of the CDR3: TGTGCCAGCACTCTGCCGGGGGGGAAAAGTCAGCCCCAGCATTTT. The chain has TRBV21-1 and TRBJ1-5. TRBV21-1 is listed as a pseudogene. This CDR3 contains 15 residues.

The chain links TRBV7-9 to TRBJ2-7; D remains unclear. The V end was cut by 1 base, the J end by 9 bases, with 10 bases between. Germline V gene lookup returns CDR1 SEHNR and CDR2 FQNEAQ (reference sequence). The CDR3 spans 12 residues. As DNA, the CDR3 is TGTGCCAGCAGCTTAGAAAGGACGACGCAGTACTTC. Its protein product is CASSLERTTQYF.

CDR3 loop: CASSLGVGNSNQPQHF. In DNA, the CDR3 is TGCGCCAGCAGCTTGGGGGTCGGTAATAGCAATCAGCCCCAGCATTTT. This sequence joins TRBV5-1 and TRBJ1-5; no firm D call. Trimming took off 0 bases at V and 0 bases at J, with 10 bases between the two ends. The germline V gene has CDR1 SGHRS and CDR2 YFSETQ. The CDR3 is 16 amino acids.

The rearrangement joins TRBV6-1 to TRBJ2-1, with D unclear. This CDR3 region has 15 residues. The V end was cut by 2 bases, the J end by 6 bases, with 14 bases between. Germline loops: CDR1 MNHNS, CDR2 SASEGT. CDR3 bases: TGTGCCAGCAGTGAATCTGGTCCCAACCCCAATGAGCAGTTCTTC. Translating it yields CASSESGPNPNEQFF.

The rearrangement uses TRBV29-1 and TRBJ2-7; 8 bases align to TRBD1. The V gene's germline CDR1 is SQVTM and CDR2 ANQGSEA. CDR3 length: 13 residues. CDR3 nucleotide sequence: TGCAGTGTGCTAATTGGACAGGGCCCGCTTCGGTACTTC. Translating it yields CSVLIGQGPLRYF.

This chain joins TRBV7-2 and TRBJ2-1; possibly TRBD2 for D (5 bases). Looked up from germline, CDR1 is SGHTA and CDR2 is FQGNSA. The V gene lost 5 bases and the J gene lost 0 bases, with 17 bases spanning the gap. The CDR3 has 17 residues. The CDR3 DNA reads TGTGCCAGCAGCACCCATTCCTTAGCGAGCTCCTACAATGAGCAGTTCTTC. Translation gives CASSTHSLASSYNEQFF.

This clone was detected only a few times. The rearrangement links TRBV10-3 to TRBJ1-2, with a tentative D call TRBD1 (5 bases). The CDR3 extends over 15 amino acids. The germline V and J ends were trimmed by 2 bases and 6 bases, with 16 bases remaining between them. The germline V gene encodes CDR1 ENHRY and CDR2 SYGVKD. The DNA for the CDR3 is TGTGCCATCAGTGAGGACACGGGCAGGGTAAATGGCTACACCTTC. It specifies CAISEDTGRVNGYTF.

V and J are TRBV27 and TRBJ1-2; D perhaps matches TRBD1 (5 bases). V dropped 8 bases and J dropped 8 bases, with 18 bases sitting between them. Germline lookup yields CDR1 MNHEY and CDR2 SMNVEV (reference sequence). The CDR3 has 13 amino acids. CDR3 residues: CASRTWGDSGYTF. The CDR3 coding sequence is TGTGCCAGCCGGACCTGGGGGGATTCGGGCTACACCTTC.

The CDR3 is CASSLYGGRNTEAFF. For the CDR3, the DNA is TGTGCCAGCAGCTTATATGGGGGTCGGAACACTGAAGCTTTCTTT. V and J are TRBV11-2 and TRBJ1-1, with D possibly TRBD1 on 5 matching bases. CDR3 size: 15 residues. Trimming shortened V by 2 bases and J by 1 base, and 11 bases separated the two germline ends. From germline, CDR1 is SGHAT and CDR2 FQNNGV.

The genes are TRBV6-5 and TRBJ2-1; D is perhaps TRBD1 (6 bases). V dropped 5 bases and J dropped 12 bases, with 20 bases sitting between them. Germline CDR1 and CDR2: MNHEY and SVGAGI. This CDR3 spans 14 amino acids. The CDR3 here is CASSNRAGVDGQFF. The CDR3 DNA sequence: TGTGCCAGCAGTAACAGGGCAGGTGTTGATGGGCAGTTCTTC.

In this sample, this clone turned up a few times. V is TRBV7-2 and J is TRBJ1-1, with 7 positions matching TRBD1. This CDR3 has 13 amino acids. V shed 3 bases, J shed 7 bases, and the junction held 5 bases outside the gene matches. Germline CDR1 SGHTA, CDR2 FQGNSA. CDR3 sequence reads: CASSFTQGNEAFF. The CDR3 DNA is TGTGCCAGCAGCTTCACACAGGGGAATGAAGCTTTCTTT.

The chain joins TRBV10-3 to TRBJ2-3; D not resolved. Deletions cut 0 bases from V and 2 bases from J, with 12 bases between. There are 16 residues in the CDR3. CDR1 ENHRY and CDR2 SYGVKD come from the germline V gene. CDR3 region: CAISESRTGSTDTQYF. The CDR3 DNA follows: TGTGCCATCAGTGAGTCTAGGACCGGATCCACAGATACGCAGTATTTT.

The CDR3 coding sequence is TGTGCCAGCAGTGCCGGGACAGTTGGTTCACCCCTCCACTTT. It yields the protein CASSAGTVGSPLHF. The V gene is TRBV6-4, the J gene TRBJ1-6, with 7 positions matching TRBD1. This CDR3 spans 14 amino acids. The V gene end was trimmed by 4 bases and the J gene end by 9 bases; junction bases not matched to a gene: 6. The germline V gene has CDR1 MRHNA and CDR2 SNTAGT.

V and J are TRBV18 and TRBJ1-1, with D maybe TRBD1 (6 bases). Germline CDR1 and CDR2: KGHSH and LQKENI. This CDR3 spans 15 amino acids. V was trimmed by 0 bases and J by 4 bases, leaving 12 bases between them. For the CDR3, the DNA is TGTGCCAGCTCACCACCGAACAGGGAGCGCACTGAAGCTTTCTTT. Protein product: CASSPPNRERTEAFF.

V is TRBV12-5 and J is TRBJ1-1, with D perhaps TRBD1 (5 bases). The CDR3 consists of 16 residues. V was clipped by 0 bases and J by 3 bases, with 14 bases between them. Germline loops: CDR1 LGHNT, CDR2 FRNRAP. Written as DNA, the CDR3 is TGTGCTAGTGGTTTGGTGGCAGGGCAATGGGACACTGAAGCTTTCTTT. Translating gives CASGLVAGQWDTEAFF.

The rearrangement uses TRBV29-1 and TRBJ2-3; TRBD2 is a possible D gene (6 bases). V lost 6 bases and J 4 bases, leaving 17 bases between the germline ends. Germline V gives CDR1 SQVTM, CDR2 ANQGSEA. The length of the CDR3 is 14 residues. The CDR3 loop reads CSVAGKEGPDTQYF. The CDR3 nucleotides are TGCAGCGTCGCAGGGAAGGAGGGTCCAGATACGCAGTATTTT.

The V call is TRBV5-6, the J call TRBJ2-3, with 7 nucleotides matching TRBD1. From germline, CDR1 is SGHDT and CDR2 YYEEEE. V dropped 4 bases and J dropped 11; count of bases not matched to a gene: 7. CDR3 length: 12 residues. CDR3 sequence (DNA): TGTGCCAGCAGCCAGGGGACAGAGAAGCAGTATTTT. Amino acid sequence: CASSQGTEKQYF.

The chain is built from TRBV19 and TRBJ1-1; possibly TRBD1 for D (5 bases). Germline-derived CDR1 and CDR2 are LNHDA and SQIVND (reference sequence). V lost 6 bases to trimming and J lost 0 bases, with 11 bases between them. The CDR3 extends over 14 amino acids. The CDR3 DNA is TGTGCCAGTAGAGTGGGGACGGTGAACACTGAAGCTTTCTTT. It yields the protein CASRVGTVNTEAFF.

This chain joins TRBV2 and TRBJ1-5; 7 bases are a match to TRBD1. V trimming: 6 bases; J trimming: 7 bases; junction bases outside the gene matches: 9. Germline values: CDR1 SNHLY, CDR2 FYNNEI. The CDR3 is 14 amino acids. CDR3 region: CASRGTVFGQPQHF. The CDR3 DNA follows: TGTGCCAGCAGGGGGACAGTGTTTGGCCAGCCCCAGCATTTT.

The rearrangement joins TRBV7-6 to TRBJ2-1, with 9 bases fitting TRBD2. Germline V CDR1 and CDR2: SGHVS, FNYEAQ. The CDR3 runs to 14 residues. V dropped 3 bases and J dropped 4; count of bases not matched to a gene: 1. CDR3 sequence (DNA): TGTGCCAGCAGCTTTAGCGGGGGTTACAATGAGCAGTTCTTC. This translates into CASSFSGGYNEQFF.

The chain is built from TRBV7-2 and TRBJ2-3; D unclear. Per germline, CDR1 SGHTA and CDR2 FQGNSA. The CDR3 contains 15 residues. V lost 2 bases, J lost 2 bases, and 11 bases lay in between. CDR3 nucleotide sequence: TGTGCCAGCAGCTTATCCTCGTTTTTCACAGATACGCAGTATTTT. This translates into CASSLSSFFTDTQYF.

The rearrangement links TRBV7-9 to TRBJ1-4; TRBD1 matches at 7 bases. Unmatched junction bases numbered 3, after V lost 5 bases and J lost 3 bases. The CDR3 length is 14 residues. CDR1 is SEHNR and CDR2 is FQNEAQ in the germline V gene (reference sequence). In nucleotides, the CDR3 is TGTGCCAGCAGCACGGGACAGCCTAATGAAAAACTGTTTTTT. Translated: CASSTGQPNEKLFF.

On this clone: Compared with germline, one end of the junction differs, possibly owing to a read error. This chain connects TRBV7-9 to TRBJ1-1; perhaps TRBD1 as D (6 bases). Germline lookup yields CDR1 SEHNR and CDR2 FQNEAQ (reference sequence). The CDR3 is 12 residues long. CDR3: CTSSQQGMRAFF. The CDR3 nucleotides are TGTACCAGCAGCCAACAGGGTATGAGAGCTTTCTTT. The variable domain in full, completed from reference TRBV7-9 and TRBJ1-1, reads DTGVSQNPRHKITKRGQNVTFRCDPISEHNRLYWYRQTLGQGPEFLTYFQNEAQLEKSRLLSDRFSAERPKGSFSTLEIQRTEQGDSAMYLCTSSQQGMRAFFGQGTRLTVV.

This rearrangement joins TRBV5-4 to TRBJ2-3; 10 bases are shared with TRBD2. V trimming: 0 bases; J trimming: 3 bases; junction bases outside the gene matches: 4. The CDR3 covers 16 residues. The germline gives CDR1 SGHNT, CDR2 YYREEE (reference sequence). The CDR3 DNA is TGTGCCAGCAGCTTGGACGCTAGCGGGGGAACAGATACGCAGTATTTT. This codes for CASSLDASGGTDTQYF. Full variable domain (rest looked up from reference TRBV5-4 and TRBJ2-3): ETGVTQSPTHLIKTRGQQVTLRCSSQSGHNTVSWYQQALGQGPQFIFQYYREEENGRGNFPPRFSGLQFPNYSSELNVNALELDDSALYLCASSLDASGGTDTQYFGPGTRLTVL.